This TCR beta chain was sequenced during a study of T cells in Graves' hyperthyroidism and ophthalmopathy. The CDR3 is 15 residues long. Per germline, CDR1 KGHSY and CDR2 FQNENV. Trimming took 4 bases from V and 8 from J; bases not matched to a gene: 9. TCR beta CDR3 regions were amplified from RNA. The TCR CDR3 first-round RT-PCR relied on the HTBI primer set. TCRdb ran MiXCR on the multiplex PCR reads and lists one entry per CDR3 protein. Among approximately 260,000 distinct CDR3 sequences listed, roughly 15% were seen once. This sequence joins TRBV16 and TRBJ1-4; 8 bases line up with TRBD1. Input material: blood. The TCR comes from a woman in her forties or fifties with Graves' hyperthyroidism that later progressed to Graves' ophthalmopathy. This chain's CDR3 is CASSPRTGRREKLFF. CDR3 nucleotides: TGTGCCAGCAGCCCCCGGACAGGGCGGAGGGAAAAACTGTTTTTT.